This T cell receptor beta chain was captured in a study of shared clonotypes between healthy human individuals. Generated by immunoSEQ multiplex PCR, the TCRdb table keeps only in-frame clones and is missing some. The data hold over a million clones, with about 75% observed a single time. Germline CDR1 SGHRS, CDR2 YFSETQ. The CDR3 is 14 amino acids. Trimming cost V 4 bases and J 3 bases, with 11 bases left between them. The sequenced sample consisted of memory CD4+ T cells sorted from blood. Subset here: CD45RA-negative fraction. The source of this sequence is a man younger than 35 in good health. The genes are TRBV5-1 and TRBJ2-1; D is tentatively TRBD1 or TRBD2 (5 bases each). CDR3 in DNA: TGCGCCAGCAGCCCTGGGGGTTACTACAATGAGCAGTTCTTC. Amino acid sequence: CASSPGGYYNEQFF.